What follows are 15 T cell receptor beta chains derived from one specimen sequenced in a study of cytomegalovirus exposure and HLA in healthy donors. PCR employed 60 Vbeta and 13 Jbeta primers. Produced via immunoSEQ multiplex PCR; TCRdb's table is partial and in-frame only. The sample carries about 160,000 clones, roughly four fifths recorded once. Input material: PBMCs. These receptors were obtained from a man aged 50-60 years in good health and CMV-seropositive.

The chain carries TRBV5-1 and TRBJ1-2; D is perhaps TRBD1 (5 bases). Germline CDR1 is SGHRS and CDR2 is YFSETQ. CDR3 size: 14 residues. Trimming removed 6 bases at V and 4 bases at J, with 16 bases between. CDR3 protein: CASTGGAGGYGYTF. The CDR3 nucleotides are TGCGCCAGCACCGGCGGGGCGGGTGGCTATGGCTACACCTTC. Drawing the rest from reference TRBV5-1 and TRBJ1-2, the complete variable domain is KAGVTQTPRYLIKTRGQQVTLSCSPISGHRSVSWYQQTPGQGLQFLFEYFSETQRNKGNFPGRFSGRQFSNSRSEMNVSTLELGDSALYLCASTGGAGGYGYTFGSGTRLTVV.

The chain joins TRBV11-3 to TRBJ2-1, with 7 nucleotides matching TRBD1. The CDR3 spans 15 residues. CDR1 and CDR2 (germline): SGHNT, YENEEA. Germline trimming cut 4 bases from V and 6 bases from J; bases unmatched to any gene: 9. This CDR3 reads CASSSGGVHINEQFF. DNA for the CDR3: TGTGCCAGCAGCTCAGGGGGTGTTCATATCAATGAGCAGTTCTTC.

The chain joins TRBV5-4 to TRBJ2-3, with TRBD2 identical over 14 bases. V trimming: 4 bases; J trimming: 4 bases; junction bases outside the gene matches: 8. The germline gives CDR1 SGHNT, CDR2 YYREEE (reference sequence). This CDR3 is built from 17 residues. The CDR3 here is CASSPDRLAGGADTQYF. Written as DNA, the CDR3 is TGTGCCAGCAGCCCGGATCGACTAGCGGGGGGGGCAGATACGCAGTATTTT.

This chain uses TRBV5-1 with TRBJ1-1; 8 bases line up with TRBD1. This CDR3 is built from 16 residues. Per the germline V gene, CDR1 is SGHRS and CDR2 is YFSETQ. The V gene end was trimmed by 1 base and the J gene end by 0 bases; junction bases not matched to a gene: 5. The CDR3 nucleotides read TGCGCCAGCAGCTTGCGGGCAGGGGGCCTGAACACTGAAGCTTTCTTT. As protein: CASSLRAGGLNTEAFF.

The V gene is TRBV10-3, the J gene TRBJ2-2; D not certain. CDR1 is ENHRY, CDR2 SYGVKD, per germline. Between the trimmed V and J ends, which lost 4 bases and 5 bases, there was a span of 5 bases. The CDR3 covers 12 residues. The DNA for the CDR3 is TGTGCCATCAGTGGTCATACCGGGGAGCTGTTTTTT. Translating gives CAISGHTGELFF.

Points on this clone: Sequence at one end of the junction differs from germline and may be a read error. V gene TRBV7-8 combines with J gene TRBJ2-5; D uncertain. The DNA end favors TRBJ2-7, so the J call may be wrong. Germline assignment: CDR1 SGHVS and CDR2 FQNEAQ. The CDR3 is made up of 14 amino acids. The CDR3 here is CASSSELSRYEQYF. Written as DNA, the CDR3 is TGTGCCAGTAGCTCGGAGCTAAGCCGCTACGAGCAGTACTTC.

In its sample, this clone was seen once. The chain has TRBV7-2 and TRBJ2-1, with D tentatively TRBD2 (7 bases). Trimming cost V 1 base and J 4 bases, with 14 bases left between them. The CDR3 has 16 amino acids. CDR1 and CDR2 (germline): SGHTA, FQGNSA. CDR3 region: CASSLGGGGGYNEQFF. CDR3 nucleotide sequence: TGTGCCAGCAGCTTAGGGGGGGGCGGGGGTTACAATGAGCAGTTCTTC.

The DNA of the CDR3 is TGTGCCAGCAGCTTGGTCTGGGGCGGGGGCTCCTACAATGAGCAGTTCTTC. Protein sequence: CASSLVWGGGSYNEQFF. The gene calls are TRBV5-6 and TRBJ2-1, with 7 positions matching TRBD2. In germline, CDR1 is SGHDT, CDR2 YYEEEE. The CDR3 spans 17 residues. With 0 bases clipped from V and 0 bases from J, the junction kept 6 bases outside the gene matches.

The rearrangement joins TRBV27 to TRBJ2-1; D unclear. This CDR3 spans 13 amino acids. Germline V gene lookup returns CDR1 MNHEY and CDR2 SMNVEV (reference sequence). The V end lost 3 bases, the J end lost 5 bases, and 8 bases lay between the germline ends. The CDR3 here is CASSFGGNNEQFF. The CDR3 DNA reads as TGTGCCAGCAGTTTTGGCGGAAACAATGAGCAGTTCTTC.

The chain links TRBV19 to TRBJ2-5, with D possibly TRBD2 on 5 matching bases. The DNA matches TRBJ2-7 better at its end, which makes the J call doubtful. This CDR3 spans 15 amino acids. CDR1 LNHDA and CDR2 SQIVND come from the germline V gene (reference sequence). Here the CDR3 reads CASSSREGNPYEQYF. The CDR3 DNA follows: TGTGCCAGTAGTTCCCGGGAAGGGAACCCCTACGAGCAGTACTTC.

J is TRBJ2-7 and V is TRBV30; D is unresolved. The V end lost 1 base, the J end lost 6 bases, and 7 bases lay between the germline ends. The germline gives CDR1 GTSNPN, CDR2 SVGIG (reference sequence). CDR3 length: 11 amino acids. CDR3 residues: CAWSAVREQYF. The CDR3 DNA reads TGTGCCTGGAGTGCGGTACGCGAGCAGTACTTC.

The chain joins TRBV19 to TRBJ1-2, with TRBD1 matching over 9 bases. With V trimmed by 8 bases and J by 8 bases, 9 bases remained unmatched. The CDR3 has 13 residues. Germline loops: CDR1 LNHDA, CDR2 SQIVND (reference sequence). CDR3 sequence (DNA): TGTGCCAGTGACCGGGGACAGGGAAACGGCTACACCTTC. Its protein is CASDRGQGNGYTF.

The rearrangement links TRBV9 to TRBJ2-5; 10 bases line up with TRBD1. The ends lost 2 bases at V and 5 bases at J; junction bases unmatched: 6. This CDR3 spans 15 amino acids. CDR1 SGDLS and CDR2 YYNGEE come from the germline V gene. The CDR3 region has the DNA TGTGCCAGCAGCGTCGACAGGGGGCGCCTGGAGACCCAGTACTTC. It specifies CASSVDRGRLETQYF.

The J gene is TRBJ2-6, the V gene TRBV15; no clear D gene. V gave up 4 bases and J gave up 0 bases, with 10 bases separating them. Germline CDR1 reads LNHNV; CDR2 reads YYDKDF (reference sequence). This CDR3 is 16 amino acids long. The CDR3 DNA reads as TGTGCCACCAGCAAGGAACACAGCTCTGGGGCCAACGTCCTGACTTTC. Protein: CATSKEHSSGANVLTF. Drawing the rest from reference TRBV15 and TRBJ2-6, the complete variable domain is DAMVIQNPRYQVTQFGKPVTLSCSQTLNHNVMYWYQQKSSQAPKLLFHYYDKDFNNEADTPDNFQSRRPNTSFCFLDIRSPGLGDTAMYLCATSKEHSSGANVLTFGAGSRLTVL.

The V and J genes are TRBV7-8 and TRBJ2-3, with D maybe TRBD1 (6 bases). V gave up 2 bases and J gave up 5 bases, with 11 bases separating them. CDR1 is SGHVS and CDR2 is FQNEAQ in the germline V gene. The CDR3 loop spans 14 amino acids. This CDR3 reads CASSLWDIGDTQYF. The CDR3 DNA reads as TGTGCCAGCAGCTTATGGGACATCGGAGATACGCAGTATTTT.